The 22 T cell receptor beta chains reported below all come from one sample, sequenced in a study of blood T cells in healthy people across ages. It was with a sample-barcoded 5' primer and a J-beta primer mix that a second PCR of roughly 7 to 12 cycles was run. MiXCR was run by TCRdb on the 5' RACE reads, yielding one entry per CDR3 protein. The sample shows approximately 1,100,000 distinct CDR3 sequences, roughly 45% of them seen only once. The sequencing sample was made of blood. These receptor sequences come from a woman between 55 and 75 years old in good health.

This clonotype was observed many times. The V and J genes are TRBV6-2 or TRBV6-3 and TRBJ1-2; no clear D. The CDR3 is 14 amino acids. Trimming took off 4 bases at V and 4 bases at J, with 13 bases between the two ends. Germline V CDR1 and CDR2: MNHEY, SVGEGT. The CDR3 region has the DNA TGTGCCAGCAGTTCATCAGGTTCCTTCTATGGCTACACCTTC. Translating gives CASSSSGSFYGYTF.

V gene TRBV11-2 combines with J gene TRBJ2-1; 8 positions match TRBD2. The CDR3 spans 17 residues. V lost 1 base, J lost 2 bases, and 7 bases stayed unmatched. CDR1 and CDR2 (germline): SGHAT, FQNNGV. CDR3 residues: CASSLGSLAGPYNEQFF. The DNA for the CDR3 is TGTGCCAGCAGCTTAGGCTCCCTAGCGGGCCCCTACAATGAGCAGTTCTTC. Full variable domain (outside the CDR3, taken from reference TRBV11-2 and TRBJ2-1): EAGVAQSPRYKIIEKRQSVAFWCNPISGHATLYWYQQILGQGPKLLIQFQNNGVVDDSQLPKDRFSAERLKGVDSTLKIQPAKLEDSAVYLCASSLGSLAGPYNEQFFGPGTRLTVL.

The CDR3 nucleotides read TGTGCCAGCAGTGACAAGCGGGAGACCGGGGAGCTGTTTTTT. This sequence encodes CASSDKRETGELFF. The V call is TRBV2, the J call TRBJ2-2; 8 nucleotides align to TRBD2. CDR3 length equals 14 residues. Germline V gene data show CDR1 as SNHLY and CDR2 as FYNNEI. With V trimmed by 3 bases and J by 5 bases, 2 bases remained unmatched.

The chain has TRBV27 and TRBJ2-1; D is undetermined. The V gene's germline CDR1 is MNHEY and CDR2 SMNVEV (reference sequence). The CDR3 runs to 14 residues. Trimming stripped 3 bases from V and 2 bases from J, with 8 bases between. The CDR3 region is CASSFGRTYNEQFF. CDR3 DNA sequence: TGTGCCAGCAGTTTTGGGCGGACCTACAATGAGCAGTTCTTC.

The chain is built from TRBV6-5 and TRBJ1-4; D may be TRBD1 (5 bases). V was cut by 4 bases and J by 7 bases, with 13 bases left in between. Germline CDR1 reads MNHEY; CDR2 reads SVGAGI. The CDR3 covers 14 residues. The CDR3 sequence is CASSSGGAGEKLFF. CDR3 sequence (DNA): TGTGCCAGCAGTTCGGGAGGGGCCGGTGAAAAACTGTTTTTT.

This clonotype has a handful of counts. The chain couples TRBV18 to TRBJ2-5; D not resolved. Trimming shortened V by 1 base and J by 0 bases, and 3 bases separated the two germline ends. The germline CDR1 and CDR2 sequences are KGHSH and LQKENI. The CDR3 is made up of 13 amino acids. CDR3 loop: CASSPLYQETQYF. The CDR3 coding sequence is TGTGCCAGCTCACCACTGTACCAAGAGACCCAGTACTTC.

This clonotype was found many times. This chain joins TRBV24-1 and TRBJ1-2; unclear D gene. Germline CDR1 reads KGHDR; CDR2 reads SFDVKD. Trimming cost V 1 base and J 3 bases, with 8 bases left between them. There are 14 residues in the CDR3. Here the CDR3 reads CATSDFSQHYGYTF. DNA of the CDR3: TGTGCCACCAGTGATTTTAGCCAGCACTATGGCTACACCTTC.

The V call is TRBV6-1, the J call TRBJ1-5; TRBD1 might be the D (6 bases). Germline CDR1 MNHNS, CDR2 SASEGT. The CDR3 has 16 amino acids. V was pared by 4 bases and J by 2 bases, with 15 bases between. This CDR3 reads CASSVSGGWGNQPQHF. Written as DNA, the CDR3 is TGTGCCAGCAGTGTATCCGGGGGCTGGGGCAATCAGCCCCAGCATTTT.

This chain joins TRBV20-1 and TRBJ2-7; D is ambiguous. V lost 3 bases and J lost 1, with 19 bases in between. The length of the CDR3 is 16 residues. Germline CDR1 reads DFQATT; CDR2 reads SNEGSKA (reference sequence). The CDR3 sequence: CSARRFPSDASYEQYF. For the CDR3, the DNA is TGCAGTGCTAGGCGCTTCCCCTCGGACGCTTCCTACGAGCAGTACTTC.

V usage is TRBV29-1 and J usage is TRBJ1-1, with TRBD1 identical over 9 bases. Trimming cost V 4 bases and J 3 bases; bases outside gene matches: 6. This CDR3 is 14 amino acids long. Germline-derived CDR1 and CDR2 are SQVTM and ANQGSEA. The CDR3 protein is CSVVTGGADTEAFF. The CDR3 DNA reads as TGCAGCGTTGTAACAGGGGGCGCGGACACTGAAGCTTTCTTT.

This clonotype was counted between two and nine times. The chain is built from TRBV29-1 and TRBJ2-5, with D perhaps matching TRBD2 (6 bases). V was shortened by 5 bases and J by 0 bases, with 10 bases between the two germline ends. The CDR3 totals 13 residues. Germline CDR1 is SQVTM and CDR2 is ANQGSEA. The CDR3, as DNA: TGCAGCGTTTTATGGGGGGACCAAGAGACCCAGTACTTC. This codes for CSVLWGDQETQYF.

The genes are TRBV12-3 or TRBV12-4 and TRBJ2-3, with a possible D match to TRBD2 (5 bases). V lost 4 bases and J lost 4, with 21 bases in between. The CDR3 has 17 amino acids. The CDR3 DNA sequence: TGTGCCAGCAGTTCACACCAAAAAAGGGTTAGCGCAGATACGCAGTATTTT. This codes for CASSSHQKRVSADTQYF.

About this clonotype itself: One junction end disagrees with the germline gene, perhaps due to a read error. CDR3 protein: CATSDFRPPPHNGQFF. As DNA, the CDR3 is TGTGCCACCAGTGATTTTAGGCCACCTCCCCACAATGGGCAGTTCTTC. The rearrangement uses TRBV24-1 and TRBJ2-1; D is unclear. There are 16 residues in the CDR3. The V gene's germline CDR1 is KGHDR and CDR2 SFDVKD.

The V and J genes are TRBV10-3 and TRBJ2-1, with D perhaps matching TRBD1 or TRBD2 (5 bases each). CDR3 length: 16 residues. CDR1 and CDR2 (germline): ENHRY, SYGVKD. Trimming stripped 2 bases from V and 5 bases from J, with 16 bases between. The CDR3 region is CAISEGTGTRNNEQFF. CDR3 nucleotide sequence: TGTGCCATCAGTGAGGGAACCGGGACCCGTAACAATGAGCAGTTCTTC.

This clonotype has only one observation. Its ends do not fully match the called genes, so a read error is possible. The V and J genes are TRBV5-8 and TRBJ2-6, with D possibly matching TRBD1 (5 bases). The CDR3 has 16 residues. In germline, CDR1 is SGHTS, CDR2 YDEGEE. CDR3 in DNA: TGTGCCAGCAGCTTGGGACATAACTCTGGGGCCAACGTCCCGACTTTC. This codes for CASSLGHNSGANVPTF.

The V call is TRBV5-1, the J call TRBJ2-1; TRBD1 is a possible D gene (6 bases). CDR1 and CDR2 from the germline V gene are SGHRS and YFSETQ. The CDR3 is 16 residues long. V gave up 0 bases and J gave up 10 bases, with 20 bases separating them. The CDR3: CASSLEGLWTVQEQFF. DNA for the CDR3: TGCGCCAGCAGCTTGGAGGGATTATGGACAGTACAAGAGCAGTTCTTC.

This clonotype appeared a few times. The chain combines TRBV9 with TRBJ2-7; TRBD2 matches 8 bases. The CDR3 length is 14 residues. The germline gives CDR1 SGDLS, CDR2 YYNGEE. J lost 3 bases, V lost 3 bases, and 5 bases had no gene match. CDR3 loop: CASSESGTSYEQYF. The CDR3, as DNA: TGTGCCAGCAGCGAATCCGGGACTAGCTACGAGCAGTACTTC.

The chain uses TRBV7-9 and TRBJ2-7; D remains ambiguous. The CDR3 sequence is 13 residues long. From germline, CDR1 is SEHNR and CDR2 FQNEAQ (reference sequence). V dropped 8 bases and J dropped 7 bases, with 18 bases sitting between them. Here the CDR3 reads CASDQLVYNEQYF. In DNA form, the CDR3 reads TGTGCCAGCGACCAGCTGGTGTACAATGAGCAGTACTTC.

J is TRBJ2-6 and V is TRBV12-3 or TRBV12-4, with 9 bases that match TRBD2. Losses at the gene ends were 3 bases for V and 0 bases for J; bases not matched to a gene: 6. The CDR3 sequence is 18 residues long. This CDR3 reads CASSLKAGGVSGANVLTF. The DNA for the CDR3 is TGTGCCAGCAGTTTGAAGGCGGGAGGGGTCTCTGGGGCCAACGTCCTGACTTTC.

V gene TRBV20-1 combines with J gene TRBJ2-5, with D possibly TRBD1 on 6 matching bases. V was cut by 6 bases and J by 1 base, with 9 bases left in between. The CDR3 totals 12 residues. CDR1 is DFQATT and CDR2 is SNEGSKA in the germline V gene (reference sequence). The chain's CDR3 is CSAKTGQETQYF. As DNA, the CDR3 is TGCAGTGCCAAGACAGGCCAAGAGACCCAGTACTTC.

This chain joins TRBV20-1 and TRBJ2-7; TRBD2 agrees at 9 bases. The DNA end is more similar to TRBJ2-5, so the J call may be wrong. Germline loops: CDR1 DFQATT, CDR2 SNEGSKA (reference sequence). The CDR3 is 15 amino acids. CDR3 in DNA: TGCAGCCAACTCGGACTTAGCGGGAGCGGGGAGACCCAGTACTTC. It codes for CSQLGLSGSGETQYF.

This chain uses TRBV20-1 with TRBJ2-1; 8 bases match TRBD1. Germline CDR1 is DFQATT and CDR2 is SNEGSKA (reference sequence). The CDR3 loop spans 15 amino acids. J gave up 8 bases and V 0 bases, and 9 bases lay outside the gene matches. CDR3 DNA sequence: TGCAGTGCTAGAGATTACCAGGGGGCATTAGATGAGCAGTTCTTC. Its protein product is CSARDYQGALDEQFF.